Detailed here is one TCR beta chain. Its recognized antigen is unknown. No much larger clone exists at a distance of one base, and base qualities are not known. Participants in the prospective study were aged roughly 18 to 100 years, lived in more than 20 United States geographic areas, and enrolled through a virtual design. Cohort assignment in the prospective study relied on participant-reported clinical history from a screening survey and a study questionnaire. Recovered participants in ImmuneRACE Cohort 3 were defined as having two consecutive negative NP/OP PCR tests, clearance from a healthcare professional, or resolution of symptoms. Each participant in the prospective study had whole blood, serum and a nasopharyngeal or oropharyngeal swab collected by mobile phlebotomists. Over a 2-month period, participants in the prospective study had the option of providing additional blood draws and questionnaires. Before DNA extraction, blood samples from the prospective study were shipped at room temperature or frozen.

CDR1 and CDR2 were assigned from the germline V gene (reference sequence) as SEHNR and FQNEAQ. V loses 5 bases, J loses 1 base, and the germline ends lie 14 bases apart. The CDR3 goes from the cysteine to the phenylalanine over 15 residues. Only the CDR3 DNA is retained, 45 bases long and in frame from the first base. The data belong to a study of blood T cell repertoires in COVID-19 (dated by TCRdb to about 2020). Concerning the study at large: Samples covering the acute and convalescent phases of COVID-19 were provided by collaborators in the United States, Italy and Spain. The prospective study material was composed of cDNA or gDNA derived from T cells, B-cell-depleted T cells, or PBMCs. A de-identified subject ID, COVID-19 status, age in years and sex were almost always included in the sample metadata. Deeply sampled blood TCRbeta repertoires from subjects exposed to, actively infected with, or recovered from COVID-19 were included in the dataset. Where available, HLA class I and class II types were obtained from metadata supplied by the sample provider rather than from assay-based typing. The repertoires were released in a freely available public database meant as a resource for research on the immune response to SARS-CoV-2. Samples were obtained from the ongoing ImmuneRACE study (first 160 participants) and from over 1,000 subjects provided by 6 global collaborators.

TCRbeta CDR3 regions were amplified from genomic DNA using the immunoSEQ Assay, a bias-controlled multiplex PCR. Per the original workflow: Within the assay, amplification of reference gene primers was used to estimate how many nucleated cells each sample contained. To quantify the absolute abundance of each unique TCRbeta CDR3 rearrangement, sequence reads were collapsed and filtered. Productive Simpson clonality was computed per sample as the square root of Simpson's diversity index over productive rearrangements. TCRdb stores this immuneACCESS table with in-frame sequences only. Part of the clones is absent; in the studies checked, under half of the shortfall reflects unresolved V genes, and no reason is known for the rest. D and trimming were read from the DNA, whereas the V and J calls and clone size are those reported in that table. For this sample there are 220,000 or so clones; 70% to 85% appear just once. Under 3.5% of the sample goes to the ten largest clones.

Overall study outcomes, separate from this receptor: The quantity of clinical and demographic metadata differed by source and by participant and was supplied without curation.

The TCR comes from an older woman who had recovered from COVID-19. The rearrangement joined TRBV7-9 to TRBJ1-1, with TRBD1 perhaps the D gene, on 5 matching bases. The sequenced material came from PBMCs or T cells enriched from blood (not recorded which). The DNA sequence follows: TGTGCCAGCAGCCCCCCGGGACTTAGGAACACTGAAGCTTTCTTT. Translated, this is CASSPPGLRNTEAFF.